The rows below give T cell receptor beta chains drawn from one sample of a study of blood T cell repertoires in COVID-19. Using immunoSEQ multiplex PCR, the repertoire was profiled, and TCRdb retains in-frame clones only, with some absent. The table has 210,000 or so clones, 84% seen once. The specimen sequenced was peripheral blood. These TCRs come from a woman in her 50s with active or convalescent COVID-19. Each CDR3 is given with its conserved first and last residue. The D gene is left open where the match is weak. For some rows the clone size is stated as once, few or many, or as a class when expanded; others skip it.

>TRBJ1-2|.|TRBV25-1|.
CASSPGTWLNYGYTF
TGTGCCAGCAGTCCCGGGACATGGTTGAACTATGGCTACACCTTC
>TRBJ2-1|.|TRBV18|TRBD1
CASSPPFRDRAPSSYNEQFF
TGTGCCAGCTCACCACCGTTCCGGGACAGGGCCCCGAGCTCCTACAATGAGCAGTTCTTC
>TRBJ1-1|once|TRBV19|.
CASSDRPPREAFF
TGTGCCAGTAGTGACAGGCCACCTCGTGAAGCTTTCTTT
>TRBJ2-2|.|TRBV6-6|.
CASSPPFRGGNTGELFF
TGTGCCAGCAGTCCCCCCTTTCGAGGGGGGAACACCGGGGAGCTGTTTTTT
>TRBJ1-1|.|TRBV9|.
CASSVPLKAENTEAFF
TGTGCCAGCAGCGTCCCTTTGAAGGCGGAGAACACTGAAGCTTTCTTT
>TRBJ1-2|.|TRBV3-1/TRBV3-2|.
CASSPQGGRYGYTF
TGTGCCAGCAGCCCACAGGGTGGCCGATATGGCTACACCTTC
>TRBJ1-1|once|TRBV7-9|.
CASSPRGGVDTEAFF
TGTGCCAGCAGCCCTAGAGGAGGGGTGGACACTGAAGCTTTCTTT
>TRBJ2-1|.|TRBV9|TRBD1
CASSVTGLGEQFF
TGTGCCAGCAGCGTGACAGGGCTTGGTGAGCAGTTCTTC
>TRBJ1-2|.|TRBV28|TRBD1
CASGQGNLGYTF
TGTGCCAGCGGACAGGGTAATTTAGGCTACACCTTC
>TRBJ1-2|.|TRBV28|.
CASSLSVGGNYGYTF
TGTGCCAGCAGTTTATCGGTCGGGGGTAACTATGGCTACACCTTC
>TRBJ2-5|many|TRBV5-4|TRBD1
CASSLGGQGVVETQYF
TGTGCCAGCAGCTTGGGCGGACAGGGGGTCGTAGAGACCCAGTACTTC
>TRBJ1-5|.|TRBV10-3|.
CAISPGNSNQPQHF
TGTGCCATCAGTCCGGGAAATAGCAATCAGCCCCAGCATTTT
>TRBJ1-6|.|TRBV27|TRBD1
CASAPRQGSRTPLHF
TGTGCCAGCGCACCCAGACAGGGAAGTAGGACACCCCTCCACTTT
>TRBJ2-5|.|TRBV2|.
CASITEVTAQSQYF
TGTGCCAGCATCACGGAGGTAACAGCTCAGTCCCAGTACTTC
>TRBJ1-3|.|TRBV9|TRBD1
CASSSRTGFGNTIYF
TGTGCCAGCAGCAGCCGGACAGGATTTGGAAACACCATATATTTT
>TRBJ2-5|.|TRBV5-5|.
CASSARVDETQYF
TGTGCCAGCAGCGCCAGGGTAGACGAGACCCAGTACTTC
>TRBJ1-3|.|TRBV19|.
CASLKRELGNTIYF
TGTGCCAGTTTGAAACGGGAGCTTGGAAACACCATATATTTT
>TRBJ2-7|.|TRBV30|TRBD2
CAFSLAAYSYEQYF
TGTGCCTTTTCACTAGCGGCCTACTCCTACGAGCAGTACTTC
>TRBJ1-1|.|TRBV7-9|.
CASSLATGGTEAFF
TGTGCCAGCAGCTTAGCCACGGGAGGCACTGAAGCTTTCTTT
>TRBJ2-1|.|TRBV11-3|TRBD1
CASSPRDRGGEQFF
TGTGCCAGCAGCCCCCGGGACAGAGGAGGCGAGCAGTTCTTC
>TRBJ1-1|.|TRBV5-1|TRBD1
CASGVQGRNTEAFF
TGCGCCAGCGGCGTACAGGGGAGGAACACTGAAGCTTTCTTT
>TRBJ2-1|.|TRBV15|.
CATSIQTSYNEQFF
TGTGCCACCAGCATACAGACCTCCTACAATGAGCAGTTCTTC
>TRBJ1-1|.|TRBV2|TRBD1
CASVPHRGNTEAFF
TGTGCCAGCGTCCCACACAGGGGGAACACTGAAGCTTTCTTT
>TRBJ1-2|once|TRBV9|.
CASSPPMGHLRRGYTF
TGTGCCAGCAGCCCTCCTATGGGACACCTTCGGAGAGGCTACACCTTC
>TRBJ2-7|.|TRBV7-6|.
CASSLTGEPPSEQYF
TGTGCCAGCAGCTTAACGGGAGAGCCCCCATCCGAGCAGTACTTC
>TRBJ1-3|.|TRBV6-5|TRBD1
CASSRTGPGDTIYF
TGTGCCAGCAGCCGGACAGGGCCTGGGGACACCATATATTTT
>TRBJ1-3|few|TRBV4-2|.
CASSQDAGSGNTIYF
TGTGCCAGCAGCCAAGATGCAGGGTCTGGAAACACCATATATTTT
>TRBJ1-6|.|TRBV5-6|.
CASSLVGGVTNSPLHF
TGTGCCAGCAGCTTGGTTGGTGGTGTTACAAATTCACCCCTCCACTTT
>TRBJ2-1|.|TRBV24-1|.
CATSDPRGQYNEQFF
TGTGCCACCAGTGACCCCCGCGGCCAGTACAATGAGCAGTTCTTC
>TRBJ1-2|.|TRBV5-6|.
CASGLQNRVLYGYTF
TGTGCCAGCGGCCTACAAAACAGGGTATTGTATGGCTACACCTTC
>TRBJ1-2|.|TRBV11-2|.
CASSLDLRRDYGYTF
TGTGCCAGCAGCTTAGATCTCCGGAGAGACTATGGCTACACCTTC
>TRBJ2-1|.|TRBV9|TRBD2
CASSASGSYEQFF
TGTGCCAGCAGCGCGAGCGGGAGCTATGAGCAGTTCTTC